Reported below is one T cell receptor (beta chain). This specimen includes other DNA sequences encoding the same CDR3. These data come from a study of control samples from healthy donors and cancer patients. V was shortened by 1 base and J by 1 base, with 9 bases between the two germline ends. The germline gives CDR1 KGHSH, CDR2 LQKENI. This CDR3 has 15 residues. This table comes from immunoSEQ multiplex PCR, and its TCRdb copy is limited to in-frame clones, with some not included. The sample lists some 150,000 clones; 90% to 95% were seen once. Sequenced material: blood. The chain carries TRBV18 and TRBJ2-3, with TRBD2 as a possible D gene (6 bases). The receptor comes from a woman under 40 in good health. The CDR3 DNA is TGTGCCAGCTCACCACTAGGCGGGGGCACAGATACGCAGTATTTT. Amino acids: CASSPLGGGTDTQYF.